This TCR beta chain was recovered during a study of cytomegalovirus exposure and HLA in healthy donors. It was with 60 Vbeta and 13 Jbeta primers that the PCR ran. Assay used: immunoSEQ multiplex PCR; TCRdb lists only in-frame clones, some missing. The sample contains 130,000 or so clones, roughly 82% of which appear only once. On this clone itself: Its matching antigen is unknown.

The study's findings and limits: With DRB1 most and HLA-C fewest, TCR association rates differed between HLA loci in a later analysis.

The CDR3 covers 17 residues. The germline gives CDR1 SGHRS, CDR2 YFSETQ. J gave up 2 bases and V 0 bases, and 3 bases lay outside the gene matches. The sequence was collected from a male donor in good health and CMV-seropositive. The sequenced sample was PBMCs. J is TRBJ2-1 and V is TRBV5-1; TRBD2 matches at 12 bases. Here the CDR3 DNA reads TGCGCCAGCAGCTTGGGGAGACTAGCGGGGGCCTACAATGAGCAGTTCTTC. It yields the protein CASSLGRLAGAYNEQFF.